The 16 T cell receptor beta chains below all came from one sample that was sequenced in a study of PD-L1 blockade in urothelial cancer. Time point: pretreatment peripheral blood. Sequenced by immunoSEQ multiplex PCR; TCRdb stores in-frame clones only, minus some. In the table there are tens of thousands of clones, around 86% of which are singletons. The specimen was PBMCs, collected around atezolizumab (anti-PD-L1) treatment. The receptor set was obtained from a man in his fifties or sixties with urothelial cancer.

The V call is TRBV11-2, the J call TRBJ1-4; D remains unclear. V shed 5 bases and J shed 8 bases, with 27 bases lying between them. Germline CDR1 and CDR2: SGHAT and FQNNGV. There are 18 residues in the CDR3. CDR3 region: CASSARLPSADRGEKLFF. The CDR3 DNA reads TGTGCCAGCAGCGCCAGACTTCCAAGTGCCGACCGAGGGGAAAAACTGTTTTTT.

V is TRBV11-3 and J is TRBJ2-7, with D hard to call. Trimming cost V 5 bases and J 2 bases, with 4 bases left between them. The CDR3 sequence is 11 residues long. The germline V gene has CDR1 SGHNT and CDR2 YENEEA. Here the CDR3 DNA reads TGTGCCAGCAGCGGAGCCTACGAGCAGTACTTC. Protein: CASSGAYEQYF.

The V and J genes are TRBV14 and TRBJ1-2; D possibly corresponds to TRBD1 (6 bases). This CDR3 has 12 residues. Trimming took off 1 base at V and 9 bases at J, with 9 bases between the two ends. The germline V gene encodes CDR1 SGHDN and CDR2 FVKESK. The CDR3 spells CASSQVQGRYTF. For the CDR3, the DNA is TGTGCCAGCAGCCAAGTCCAGGGGCGCTACACCTTC. Based on the CDR3 plus reference TRBV14 and TRBJ1-2, the full variable domain is EAGVTQFPSHSVIEKGQTVTLRCDPISGHDNLYWYRRVMGKEIKFLLHFVKESKQDESGMPNNRFLAERTGGTYSTLKVQPAELEDSGVYFCASSQVQGRYTFGSGTRLTVV.

V and J are TRBV11-2 and TRBJ2-4, with a weak D call TRBD1 (5 bases). This CDR3 has 13 amino acids. Trimming stripped 1 base from V and 8 bases from J, with 9 bases between. Germline V gene sequence: CDR1 SGHAT, CDR2 FQNNGV. CDR3 bases: TGTGCCAGCAGCTTAGGTGGGGCCGACATTCAGTACTTC. This sequence encodes CASSLGGADIQYF.

The rearrangement links TRBV12-5 to TRBJ1-2; D is unclear. Germline V gene lookup returns CDR1 LGHNT and CDR2 FRNRAP. The CDR3 covers 13 residues. V was cut by 0 bases and J by 4 bases, with 6 bases left in between. CDR3 in amino acids: CASGLVQFYGYTF. The CDR3 region has the DNA TGTGCTAGTGGTTTGGTACAATTCTATGGCTACACCTTC. Together with reference TRBV12-5 and TRBJ1-2, the CDR3 gives the full variable domain: DARVTQTPRHKVTEMGQEVTMRCQPILGHNTVFWYRQTMMQGLELLAYFRNRAPLDDSGMPKDRFSAEMPDATLATLKIQPSEPRDSAVYFCASGLVQFYGYTFGSGTRLTVV.

V gene TRBV19 combines with J gene TRBJ2-2; tentatively, D is TRBD2 (5 bases). The CDR3 runs to 15 residues. Trimming shortened V by 9 bases and J by 2 bases, and 16 bases separated the two germline ends. Germline lookup yields CDR1 LNHDA and CDR2 SQIVND (reference sequence). CDR3 DNA: TGTGCCAGCTTACTCCGGTCGGGAAACACCGGGGAGCTGTTTTTT. Protein: CASLLRSGNTGELFF.

Many counts were recorded for this clone. The chain uses TRBV11-2 and TRBJ2-1; a weak D match, TRBD2 (6 bases). V gave up 1 base and J gave up 9 bases, with 7 bases separating them. The CDR3 sequence is 12 residues long. Per the germline V gene, CDR1 is SGHAT and CDR2 is FQNNGV. The CDR3 region has the DNA TGTGCCAGCAGCTTAGTGGGGGGTGAGCAGTTCTTC. This codes for CASSLVGGEQFF.

This clone was counted only a few times. V usage is TRBV11-2 and J usage is TRBJ1-6; 8 bases agree with TRBD1. The V gene's germline CDR1 is SGHAT and CDR2 FQNNGV. CDR3 length: 15 amino acids. The trim removed 5 bases at V and 5 bases at J, leaving 5 bases unmatched. The CDR3 reads CASSLRQGNNSPLHF. In nucleotides, the CDR3 is TGTGCCAGCAGCCTCCGACAGGGGAATAATTCACCCCTCCACTTT.

V gene TRBV2 combines with J gene TRBJ2-5, with 11 nucleotides matching TRBD2. V lost 6 bases and J lost 5; bases outside the gene matches: 11. Germline V gives CDR1 SNHLY, CDR2 FYNNEI. This CDR3 is built from 16 residues. CDR3 protein: CASRSLLAGGLETQYF. CDR3 bases: TGTGCCAGCAGGTCTCTTCTAGCGGGGGGCCTGGAGACCCAGTACTTC. The variable domain in full, completed from reference TRBV2 and TRBJ2-5, reads EPEVTQTPSHQVTQMGQEVILRCVPISNHLYFYWYRQILGQKVEFLVSFYNNEISEKSEIFDDQFSVERPDGSNFTLKIRSTKLEDSAMYFCASRSLLAGGLETQYFGPGTRLLVL.

This chain connects TRBV7-2 to TRBJ1-5, with 8 bases matching TRBD1. CDR3 size: 15 residues. Germline CDR1 and CDR2: SGHTA and FQGNSA. V lost 6 bases, J lost 4 bases, and 8 bases stayed unmatched. The DNA for the CDR3 is TGTGCCAGCAGTGTCCAGGGGGCCATTAATCAGCCCCAGCATTTT. As protein: CASSVQGAINQPQHF.

This chain joins TRBV19 and TRBJ1-4, with no clear D. The CDR3 loop spans 15 amino acids. With 4 bases removed from V and 0 bases from J, the gap between germline ends came to 9 bases. Per germline, CDR1 LNHDA and CDR2 SQIVND (reference sequence). For the CDR3, the DNA is TGTGCCAGTAGTAGCGGGGAGACAACTAATGAAAAACTGTTTTTT. This gives the protein CASSSGETTNEKLFF.

V gene TRBV7-9 combines with J gene TRBJ1-4; the D is unclear. The length of the CDR3 is 14 residues. Deletions cut 1 base from V and 8 bases from J, with 11 bases between. Germline CDR1 and CDR2: SEHNR and FQNEAQ (reference sequence). CDR3 sequence: CASSLVQVEEKLFF. The CDR3 DNA reads as TGTGCCAGCAGCTTAGTCCAGGTTGAGGAAAAACTGTTTTTT.

This sequence joins TRBV4-1 and TRBJ2-7; no reliable D call. The CDR3 is made up of 14 amino acids. Deletions cut 0 bases from V and 5 bases from J, with 11 bases between. Germline V gene lookup returns CDR1 MGHRA and CDR2 YSYEKL. CDR3 sequence reads: CASSQDSNRDEQYF. The CDR3 bases are TGCGCCAGCAGCCAAGACAGCAATCGGGACGAGCAGTACTTC.

The V call is TRBV28, the J call TRBJ2-5; the match to TRBD1 covers 7 bases. The CDR3 totals 14 residues. V lost 6 bases, J lost 0 bases, and 4 bases stayed unmatched. Germline V gene lookup returns CDR1 MDHEN and CDR2 SYDVKM. CDR3 loop: CASRVTGYQETQYF. The CDR3 DNA reads as TGTGCCAGCAGAGTGACAGGGTACCAAGAGACCCAGTACTTC.

The count of this clone is one. The rearrangement joins TRBV5-1 to TRBJ2-7; 10 bases match TRBD2. Germline CDR1 SGHRS, CDR2 YFSETQ. Germline trimming cut 0 bases from V and 0 bases from J; bases unmatched to any gene: 9. This CDR3 has 18 amino acids. The CDR3 region has the DNA TGCGCCAGCAGCTTGGTATCTAGCGGGGGATCGAGCTCCTACGAGCAGTACTTC. Translating gives CASSLVSSGGSSSYEQYF.

The gene calls are TRBV6-1 and TRBJ2-7; 8 nucleotides line up with TRBD1. This CDR3 has 14 residues. The junction had 7 bases not matched to a gene; V was cut back by 5 bases and J by 4 bases. Germline V gene data show CDR1 as MNHNS and CDR2 as SASEGT. The CDR3 is CASSIRTGLYEQYF. The CDR3 nucleotides are TGTGCCAGCAGTATCAGGACAGGGTTATACGAGCAGTACTTC.